Each of the 17 T cell receptor beta chains below was sequenced from the same sample in a study of cytomegalovirus exposure and HLA in healthy donors. Amplification used 60 Vbeta primers and 13 Jbeta primers. TCRdb keeps only in-frame clones here, not all; method: immunoSEQ multiplex PCR. The sample includes 130,000 to 150,000 clones, around 80% of them seen just once. Source material: PBMCs. The origin of the receptors is a man younger than 40 in good health and CMV-seropositive.

The rearrangement joins TRBV25-1 to TRBJ2-1; no definite D call. CDR3 length equals 13 residues. Germline lookup yields CDR1 MGHDK and CDR2 SYGVNS. V lost 4 bases and J lost 5, with 9 bases in between. The CDR3 DNA reads as TGTGCCAGCAGTGGCAGATTACACAATGAGCAGTTCTTC. It encodes CASSGRLHNEQFF.

The chain links TRBV28 to TRBJ1-5; TRBD1 aligns across 7 bases. Germline assignment: CDR1 MDHEN and CDR2 SYDVKM. The V gene end was trimmed by 5 bases and the J gene end by 2 bases; junction bases not matched to a gene: 6. The CDR3 sequence is 15 residues long. The chain's CDR3 is CASSLTGTGNQPQHF. The CDR3 bases are TGTGCCAGCAGTCTTACCGGGACAGGCAATCAGCCCCAGCATTTT.

The chain joins TRBV19 to TRBJ1-2; the match to TRBD1 covers 8 bases. After removal of 7 bases from V and 4 bases from J, the junction contained 17 bases not matched to a gene. CDR1 is LNHDA and CDR2 is SQIVND in the germline V gene (reference sequence). The CDR3 is 17 residues long. Here the CDR3 DNA reads TGTGCCAGTAAAACCATCGCCCTACAGGGGGTGGTCTATGGCTACACCTTC. Its translation: CASKTIALQGVVYGYTF.

With respect to this clone: At one boundary the junction diverges from the germline segment, which might be a read error. This chain uses TRBV7-9 with TRBJ2-7, with 9 bases lining up with TRBD2. There are 15 residues in the CDR3. Germline-derived CDR1 and CDR2 are SEHNR and FQNEAQ (reference sequence). The DNA for the CDR3 is TGTTCCAGCAGCTTAGTTGCGGGAGGGCCCCACGAGCAGTACTTC. Protein sequence: CSSSLVAGGPHEQYF.

The J gene is TRBJ1-5, the V gene TRBV28; D is undetermined. V was trimmed by 7 bases and J by 1 base, leaving 17 bases between them. The germline CDR1 and CDR2 sequences are MDHEN and SYDVKM. This CDR3 has 16 amino acids. The DNA of the CDR3 is TGTGCCAGCACCCTTTCCGAGGCGGCGAGCAATCAGCCCCAGCATTTT. Its protein product is CASTLSEAASNQPQHF.

In DNA, the CDR3 is TGTGCCAGCAGCCAAGAACTCAACTATGGCTACACCTTC. Protein product: CASSQELNYGYTF. The chain uses TRBV14 and TRBJ1-2, with D unresolved. CDR3 length equals 13 residues. V dropped 0 bases and J dropped 2 bases, with 4 bases sitting between them. Germline V gene data show CDR1 as SGHDN and CDR2 as FVKESK.

The CDR3 spells CASSLQGAKAFSGQPQHF. The CDR3 nucleotides read TGTGCCAGCAGTCTACAGGGGGCTAAGGCCTTCTCTGGTCAGCCCCAGCATTTT. The chain joins TRBV28 to TRBJ1-5; the match to TRBD1 covers 9 bases. After removal of 5 bases from V and 6 bases from J, the junction contained 17 bases not matched to a gene. This CDR3 has 18 residues. Germline V lookup: CDR1 MDHEN, CDR2 SYDVKM.

J is TRBJ1-5 and V is TRBV15, with unresolved D. Between the trimmed V and J ends, which lost 0 bases and 9 bases, there was a span of 12 bases. Germline CDR1 LNHNV, CDR2 YYDKDF (reference sequence). This CDR3 region has 14 residues. In nucleotides, the CDR3 is TGTGCCACCAGCAGAGAGGCGGGTCGGGGGCCCCAGCATTTT. It specifies CATSREAGRGPQHF. Complete variable domain (other parts from reference TRBV15 and TRBJ1-5): DAMVIQNPRYQVTQFGKPVTLSCSQTLNHNVMYWYQQKSSQAPKLLFHYYDKDFNNEADTPDNFQSRRPNTSFCFLDIRSPGLGDTAMYLCATSREAGRGPQHFGDGTRLSIL.

The CDR3 nucleotides read TGTGCCAGCAGTCTGACAGGGAATCATAAAAACATTCAGTACTTC. Translation: CASSLTGNHKNIQYF. V is TRBV28 and J is TRBJ2-4, with TRBD1 matching 7 bases. Per germline, CDR1 MDHEN and CDR2 SYDVKM. Losses at the gene ends were 5 bases for V and 4 bases for J; bases not matched to a gene: 8. The CDR3 totals 15 residues.

The V and J genes are TRBV5-1 and TRBJ1-4; D remains unclear. Germline assignment: CDR1 SGHRS and CDR2 YFSETQ. Trimming took off 3 bases at V and 0 bases at J, with 6 bases between the two ends. The CDR3 consists of 14 residues. The CDR3 loop is CASSYTATNEKLFF. The CDR3 region has the DNA TGCGCCAGCAGCTATACAGCAACTAATGAAAAACTGTTTTTT.

This clone was seen only a few times. J is TRBJ2-1 and V is TRBV5-6; 10 nucleotides match TRBD1. The CDR3 extends over 16 amino acids. V was pared by 0 bases and J by 4 bases, with 4 bases of the junction left unmatched. The germline V gene has CDR1 SGHDT and CDR2 YYEEEE. CDR3 bases: TGTGCCAGCAGCTTGGTCCCGGGACAGGGGTACAATGAGCAGTTCTTC. Translation: CASSLVPGQGYNEQFF.

V usage is TRBV18 and J usage is TRBJ2-2; 7 bases align to TRBD1. From germline, CDR1 is KGHSH and CDR2 LQKENI. This CDR3 spans 16 amino acids. J lost 0 bases, V lost 3 bases, and 4 bases had no gene match. This CDR3 is CASSPLTGTNTGELFF. The DNA of the CDR3 is TGTGCCAGCTCACCCTTGACAGGGACGAACACCGGGGAGCTGTTTTTT. Full variable domain (rest looked up from reference TRBV18 and TRBJ2-2): NAGVMQNPRHLVRRRGQEARLRCSPMKGHSHVYWYRQLPEEGLKFMVYLQKENIIDESGMPKERFSAEFPKEGPSILRIQQVVRGDSAAYFCASSPLTGTNTGELFFGEGSRLTVL.

This sequence joins TRBV6-1 and TRBJ2-4; 9 positions match TRBD1. Germline values: CDR1 MNHNS, CDR2 SASEGT. J lost 2 bases, V lost 4 bases, and 9 bases had no gene match. The CDR3 is made up of 17 amino acids. The CDR3 spells CASSGSGTGTTKNIQYF. CDR3 coding DNA: TGTGCCAGCAGTGGTTCCGGGACAGGGACGACCAAAAACATTCAGTACTTC.

The V gene is TRBV21-1, the J gene TRBJ2-2; the D call in the table, TRBD1, was not verified against the DNA. TRBV21-1 is flagged as a pseudogene. The CDR3 is 15 residues long. The CDR3: CASSMGRENTGELFF. The CDR3 DNA sequence: TGTGCCAGCAGCATGGGCAGGGAGAACACCGGGGAGCTGTTTTTT.

Regarding this clone: A read error may account for a junction end that differs from germline. The J gene is TRBJ2-5, the V gene TRBV7-9; 8 nucleotides align to TRBD1. CDR1 and CDR2 from the germline V gene are SEHNR and FQNEAQ (reference sequence). The CDR3 is 15 amino acids. The DNA of the CDR3 is TGTTCCAGCAGCTTAGGCAACCGACAGGGGGAGACCCAGTACTTC. This gives the protein CSSSLGNRQGETQYF. Full variable domain (missing parts from reference TRBV7-9 and TRBJ2-5): DTGVSQNPRHKITKRGQNVTFRCDPISEHNRLYWYRQTLGQGPEFLTYFQNEAQLEKSRLLSDRFSAERPKGSFSTLEIQRTEQGDSAMYLCSSSLGNRQGETQYFGPGTRLLVL.

V usage is TRBV7-2 and J usage is TRBJ1-5; tentative D call: TRBD1 (5 bases). The CDR3 runs 15 residues. V was cut by 1 base and J by 2 bases, with 9 bases left in between. The germline V gene has CDR1 SGHTA and CDR2 FQGNSA. CDR3 in amino acids: CASSLGPRGNQPQHF. In DNA, the CDR3 is TGTGCCAGCAGCTTAGGTCCCAGGGGCAATCAGCCCCAGCATTTT.

The chain recombines TRBV14 with TRBJ2-2, with D hard to call. This CDR3 is built from 13 residues. CDR1 SGHDN and CDR2 FVKESK come from the germline V gene. With 4 bases removed from V and 1 base from J, the gap between germline ends came to 4 bases. In DNA, the CDR3 is TGTGCCAGCAGCCGGCAGAACACCGGGGAGCTGTTTTTT. Translated, it gives CASSRQNTGELFF. The variable domain in full, completed from reference TRBV14 and TRBJ2-2, reads EAGVTQFPSHSVIEKGQTVTLRCDPISGHDNLYWYRRVMGKEIKFLLHFVKESKQDESGMPNNRFLAERTGGTYSTLKVQPAELEDSGVYFCASSRQNTGELFFGEGSRLTVL.